This record looks at one TCR beta chain sequence and its context. The antigen is unknown. Alongside a J-beta primer mix, a sample-barcoded 5' primer served in a second PCR lasting about 6 to 11 cycles. Sequencing recovered at least 3 million CDR3-containing paired-end reads from each sample. TCRdb analysed the 5' RACE reads with MiXCR anew, one entry per CDR3 protein. The sample has approximately 850,000 distinct CDR3 sequences; roughly 44% are singletons. This entry belongs to a study of blood T cells in healthy people across ages. General study points: The percentage of naive T cells correlated strongly with TCR beta diversity. Shifts in expanded clonotypes may have been confounded by donor CMV status, which was unknown.

The J segment lost 5 bases and the V segment lost 4 bases, leaving 6 bases of the junction unmatched. Germline assignment: CDR1 SGHRS and CDR2 YFSETQ. The CDR3 extends over 15 amino acids. The chain combines TRBV5-1 with TRBJ2-3, with 11 nucleotides matching TRBD1. The sample consisted of blood. This sequence originates from a man aged 55 to 69 in good health. CDR3 sequence (DNA): TGCGCCAGCAGCGGCGGACAGGGGGCTGGAGATACGCAGTATTTT. Residues: CASSGGQGAGDTQYF.